The rows below give T cell receptor beta chains drawn from one sample of a study of beta chain features in type 1 diabetes. TCRdb keeps only in-frame clones here, not all; method: immunoSEQ multiplex PCR. The table shows about 240,000 clones, with approximately 15% occurring only once. The sequencing sample was made of naive CD4+ T cells from blood. These receptor sequences come from a man aged 25-45 years with type 1 diabetes. Each CDR3 is given with its conserved first and last residue. The order of the fields is clone size, J gene, V gene, CDR3 protein. The size entry is marked missing in some rows and otherwise reads once, few, many or a size class.

. | TRBJ1-1 | TRBV6-6 | CASSRQPNTEAFF
few | TRBJ1-3 | TRBV6-6 | CASTQDSFSGNTIYF
. | TRBJ2-1 | TRBV6-5 | CASRERSSYNEQFF
. | TRBJ1-2 | TRBV19 | CATTGLYGYTF
few | TRBJ2-5 | TRBV5-1 | CASSLEDSQETQYF
. | TRBJ2-7 | TRBV30 | CAGGGSYEQYF
few | TRBJ2-3 | TRBV6-5 | CASSYSGGSGTDTQYF
few | TRBJ2-3 | TRBV7-9 | CASSLGGGGIDTQYF
few | TRBJ2-5 | TRBV7-9 | CASSQGTSLETQYF
. | TRBJ2-1 | TRBV5-6 | CASSVPSGTGNTNEQFF
. | TRBJ1-1 | TRBV5-1 | CASSFLSDETEAFF
. | TRBJ2-7 | TRBV2 | CASNLRDSYEQYF
. | TRBJ2-7 | TRBV29-1 | CSAWEGVGYEQYF
. | TRBJ2-1 | TRBV2 | CASSEALRGRKFF
few | TRBJ2-7 | TRBV19 | CASSREGLAGYEQYF
few | TRBJ1-5 | TRBV4-2 | CASSQDVGQGSNQPQHF
. | TRBJ2-1 | TRBV5-1 | CASSLVRVSADEQFF
few | TRBJ2-6 | TRBV18 | CASSPGTGASGANVLTF
. | TRBJ2-7 | TRBV4-2 | CASSPKGDYEQYF
. | TRBJ2-1 | TRBV30 | CAWSPGTVNEQFF
. | TRBJ2-1 | TRBV6-6 | CASSYPSGNYNEQFF
. | TRBJ2-4 | TRBV5-4 | CASSAGGPAKNIQYF
. | TRBJ1-5 | TRBV28 | CASSYLQQPQHF
few | TRBJ2-3 | TRBV5-1 | CASSFGGDRTDTQYF
. | TRBJ2-5 | TRBV7-2 | CASSLVGVAETQYF
. | TRBJ1-5 | TRBV19 | CASSEVQAFSNQPQHF
. | TRBJ2-7 | TRBV18 | CASSGDRDGEQYF
. | TRBJ1-2 | TRBV6-5 | CASSPGQGANYGYTF
. | TRBJ1-4 | TRBV15 | CATRTGQGSTNEKLFF
few | TRBJ2-1 | TRBV2 | CASSEDRGNEQFF
few | TRBJ2-3 | TRBV19 | CASSSQTDTQYF
few | TRBJ2-3 | TRBV5-1 | CASSVGLQGTDTQYF
. | TRBJ1-2 | TRBV7-2 | CASSVTGLNGYTF
few | TRBJ1-1 | TRBV14 | CASSPNLEGTEAFF
. | TRBJ1-2 | TRBV18 | CASSPRTGLNYGYTF
few | TRBJ2-5 | TRBV30 | CAWSVRSGKETQYF